This TCR beta chain was retrieved from a study of technical replicates of blood from a handful of donors. The CDR3 has 17 amino acids. This clone was recorded a few times. Clones were sequenced by immunoSEQ multiplex PCR, and TCRdb holds only the in-frame ones, with some missing. The sample records approximately 60,000 clones, around nine tenths being singletons. Sequenced input: PBMCs. The clonotype comes from a human donor in good health. Some clones in this sample may be carry-over from other donors' samples. The chain employs TRBV21-1 and TRBJ1-1. TRBV21-1 has pseudogene status. CDR3 DNA sequence: TGTGCCAGCAGCAAAGGGGATGTGGGCAGGGGAGGGACTGAAGCTTTCTTT. It codes for CASSKGDVGRGGTEAFF.